Listed here are 18 T cell receptor beta chains from one sample, sequenced in a study of cytomegalovirus exposure and HLA in healthy donors (dated by TCRdb to 2015 to 2018). Libraries were prepared through the immunoSEQ multiplex PCR assay. For the multiplex PCR, a mixture combining 60 forward primers for TCR Vbeta segments and 13 reverse primers for TCR Jbeta segments was used. Not all clones reach the TCRdb copy of this immuneACCESS table, which keeps in-frame sequences only. Checked studies attribute under half of the gap to unresolved V genes and leave the rest unexplained. The sample data list over 100,000 clones, and approximately 10% of these were observed just once. The biggest ten clones account for 5.5% to 8% of the sample. Specimen: PBMCs. These receptors were obtained from a woman in her thirties or forties in good health and CMV-seropositive.

This clone was found a few times. This chain connects TRBV14 to TRBJ2-1; a possible D gene is TRBD2 (6 bases). Germline V gene data show CDR1 as SGHDN and CDR2 as FVKESK. This CDR3 is built from 13 residues. The V gene lost 4 bases and the J gene lost 4 bases, with 8 bases spanning the gap. The CDR3 loop reads CASSRDLYNEQFF. CDR3 coding DNA: TGTGCCAGCAGCCGGGACTTGTACAATGAGCAGTTCTTC.

This clone was seen only a few times. The chain links TRBV19 to TRBJ2-7, with D maybe TRBD1 (6 bases). The CDR3 has 14 residues. CDR1 is LNHDA and CDR2 is SQIVND in the germline V gene (reference sequence). Trimming removed 5 bases from V and 0 bases from J, with 11 bases in between. CDR3 sequence (DNA): TGTGCCAGTAGTGTACAGGGTCCCTCCTACGAGCAGTACTTC. Translation: CASSVQGPSYEQYF.

The J gene is TRBJ2-7, the V gene TRBV10-1; 7 bases are a match to TRBD2. The V gene end was trimmed by 0 bases and the J gene end by 2 bases; junction bases not matched to a gene: 7. The CDR3 covers 16 residues. The V gene's germline CDR1 is WNHNN and CDR2 SYGVQD (reference sequence). CDR3 sequence: CASSESRDYPTYEQYF. In DNA form, the CDR3 reads TGCGCCAGCAGTGAGTCCCGGGACTATCCAACCTACGAGCAGTACTTC.

This clone was recorded a few times. The genes are TRBV11-3 and TRBJ1-4; D ambiguous. The CDR3 totals 12 residues. Germline loops: CDR1 SGHNT, CDR2 YENEEA. V was shortened by 3 bases and J by 5 bases, with 4 bases between the two germline ends. The CDR3 loop is CASSLGNEKLFF. The DNA of the CDR3 is TGTGCCAGCAGCTTGGGCAATGAAAAACTGTTTTTT.

The rearrangement uses TRBV7-7 and TRBJ2-5; weak D call: TRBD2 (6 bases). This CDR3 region has 13 residues. V shed 6 bases and J shed 2 bases, with 10 bases lying between them. Germline CDR1 reads SSHAT; CDR2 reads FNYEAQ (reference sequence). CDR3 nucleotide sequence: TGTGCCAGCAGTTTGCGGGGTCAAGAGACCCAGTACTTC. It translates to CASSLRGQETQYF.

This clone has just a few counts. The rearrangement joins TRBV27 to TRBJ1-2, with 9 bases lining up with TRBD1. The germline V gene has CDR1 MNHEY and CDR2 SMNVEV (reference sequence). The CDR3 spans 13 residues. V was clipped by 6 bases and J by 3 bases; unmatched bases: 2. CDR3 coding DNA: TGTGCCAGCAGCCGGGACAGGGACTATGGCTACACCTTC. Translating gives CASSRDRDYGYTF.

This clone showed up just a few times. J is TRBJ1-5 and V is TRBV19; 8 bases agree with TRBD1. The CDR3 is 13 residues long. The ends lost 6 bases at V and 7 bases at J; junction bases unmatched: 5. CDR1 and CDR2 from the germline V gene are LNHDA and SQIVND (reference sequence). The CDR3 bases are TGTGCCAGTAGAGGGGACAGGTTGCAGCCCCAGCATTTT. This encodes CASRGDRLQPQHF. Based on the CDR3 plus reference TRBV19 and TRBJ1-5, the full variable domain is DGGITQSPKYLFRKEGQNVTLSCEQNLNHDAMYWYRQDPGQGLRLIYYSQIVNDFQKGDIAEGYSVSREKKESFPLTVTSAQKNPTAFYLCASRGDRLQPQHFGDGTRLSIL.

The table lists this clone with a few counts. The chain couples TRBV6-1 to TRBJ1-5; 7 bases map to TRBD1. CDR3 length: 14 amino acids. The germline V gene has CDR1 MNHNS and CDR2 SASEGT. V was pared by 7 bases and J by 1 base, with 4 bases of the junction left unmatched. The CDR3 DNA sequence: TGTGCCAGCAATGCAGGGGGAAGCAATCAGCCCCAGCATTTT. Translating gives CASNAGGSNQPQHF.

The chain is built from TRBV2 and TRBJ1-4, with 7 bases that match TRBD1. The V gene's germline CDR1 is SNHLY and CDR2 FYNNEI. The CDR3 runs 15 residues. V gave up 8 bases and J gave up 0 bases; unmatched junction bases: 6. CDR3 nucleotide sequence: TGTGCCAGCCGGGACAGTGGAGCAACTAATGAAAAACTGTTTTTT. Its protein is CASRDSGATNEKLFF.

The chain links TRBV6-5 to TRBJ1-1; the D is unclear. V was shortened by 6 bases and J by 7 bases, with 12 bases between the two germline ends. This CDR3 comprises 12 residues. Germline-derived CDR1 and CDR2 are MNHEY and SVGAGI. In DNA form, the CDR3 reads TGTGCCAGCAGCGTGATGGGCCGTGAAGCTTTCTTT. This encodes CASSVMGREAFF.

The rearrangement uses TRBV5-1 and TRBJ2-7; D possibly corresponds to TRBD1 (6 bases). V lost 2 bases and J 6 bases, leaving 12 bases between the germline ends. Germline V CDR1 and CDR2: SGHRS, YFSETQ. The CDR3 runs to 13 residues. The CDR3 region is CASSFRQEAEQYF. CDR3 bases: TGCGCCAGCAGCTTTCGACAGGAGGCCGAGCAGTACTTC.

Only a few counts were recorded for this clone. This chain connects TRBV5-1 to TRBJ1-3; 7 bases are shared with TRBD1. With 1 base clipped from V and 4 bases from J, the junction kept 5 bases outside the gene matches. Germline CDR1 SGHRS, CDR2 YFSETQ. CDR3 size: 15 residues. CDR3 DNA: TGCGCCAGCAGCTTGCCCGGGACAGTCGGAAACACCATATATTTT. Residues: CASSLPGTVGNTIYF.

This clone was picked up a small number of times. The chain has TRBV7-2 and TRBJ2-3; 8 nucleotides align to TRBD2. This CDR3 contains 15 residues. V was pared by 6 bases and J by 6 bases, with 11 bases of the junction left unmatched. Per the germline V gene, CDR1 is SGHTA and CDR2 is FQGNSA. CDR3 loop: CASSSSGSVHDTQYF. The CDR3 nucleotides are TGTGCCAGCAGTTCTAGCGGGTCTGTGCACGATACGCAGTATTTT.

This clone was counted a few times. The chain joins TRBV5-5 to TRBJ2-3; maybe TRBD1 (5 bases). CDR3 length: 15 residues. The V end lost 0 bases, the J end lost 5 bases, and 13 bases lay between the germline ends. Looked up from germline, CDR1 is SGHKS and CDR2 is YYEKEE (reference sequence). The CDR3 region is CASSLGQLRGDTQYF. CDR3 bases: TGTGCCAGCAGCTTGGGACAGCTTCGTGGAGATACGCAGTATTTT.

This clone was found a few times. V and J are TRBV15 and TRBJ1-4; D may be TRBD1 (6 bases). The germline gives CDR1 LNHNV, CDR2 YYDKDF (reference sequence). Trimming cost V 0 bases and J 7 bases, with 12 bases left between them. There are 15 residues in the CDR3. In nucleotides, the CDR3 is TGTGCCACCAGCAGAGATGGCAGGGGAGTTGAAAAACTGTTTTTT. It codes for CATSRDGRGVEKLFF.

This clone was counted a few times. The chain employs TRBV6-6 and TRBJ2-1; TRBD1 might be the D (5 bases). The CDR3 totals 13 residues. In germline, CDR1 is MNHNY, CDR2 SVGAGI (reference sequence). V was pared by 6 bases and J by 6 bases, with 12 bases between. The CDR3 DNA sequence: TGTGCCAGCAGAACAGGTCCTCTCAATGAGCAGTTCTTC. Its translation is CASRTGPLNEQFF.

This clone was seen more than once but under ten times. The CDR3 region is CASSQTGIGGFLGELFF. The CDR3 DNA reads as TGCGCCAGCAGTCAAACCGGTATAGGAGGGTTTTTGGGGGAGCTGTTTTTT. The V and J genes are TRBV23-1 and TRBJ2-2, with D tentatively TRBD2 (6 bases). TRBV23-1 is given ORF status, its function remaining uncertain. V was pared by 2 bases and J by 8 bases, with 21 bases between. The CDR3 has 17 residues.

This chain uses TRBV27 with TRBJ1-2; 10 bases line up with TRBD1. The CDR3 consists of 15 residues. Germline V gene lookup returns CDR1 MNHEY and CDR2 SMNVEV (reference sequence). V dropped 6 bases and J dropped 8; count of bases not matched to a gene: 12. The CDR3 bases are TGTGCCAGCAGGCCGACGGGACAGGGGCTAAAGGGCTACACCTTC. Translating gives CASRPTGQGLKGYTF.